Here is one TCR beta chain with its context. Time point described: patch test 1, 2 weeks after DPC sensitization. Treatment given: therapeutic diphenylcyclopropenone sensitization with weekly scalp DPC. The sample originates from a study of human T cells and chemical hapten exposure. Across the whole study: Each week of the roughly 23-week study, patients had diphenylcyclopropenone applied to the scalp. TCR yield per sample varied, mainly due to pooled library volumes.

The CDR3 is 10 residues long. The V gene's germline CDR1 is SQVTM and CDR2 ANQGSEA. Trimming stripped 5 bases from V and 6 bases from J, with 7 bases between. TCRdb ran MiXCR on the RACE reads and lists one entry per CDR3 protein. The sample includes around 190,000 distinct CDR3 sequences, 20% to 25% of them seen just once. The sample consisted of whole blood, taken in connection with sensitization to the hapten diphenylcyclopropenone (DPC). This clonotype was sampled from a woman between 50 and 59 years old with alopecia areata. Some clones in this sample may be carry-over from other donors' samples. The chain is built from TRBV29-1 and TRBJ1-2, with D unresolved. The CDR3 DNA reads as TGCAGCGTTTATCTGGATGGCTACACCTTC. As protein: CSVYLDGYTF. Full variable domain (rest looked up from reference TRBV29-1 and TRBJ1-2): SAVISQKPSRDICQRGTSLTIQCQVDSQVTMMFWYRQQPGQSLTLIATANQGSEATYESGFVIDKFPISRPNLTFSTLTVSNMSPEDSSIYLCSVYLDGYTFGSGTRLTVV.